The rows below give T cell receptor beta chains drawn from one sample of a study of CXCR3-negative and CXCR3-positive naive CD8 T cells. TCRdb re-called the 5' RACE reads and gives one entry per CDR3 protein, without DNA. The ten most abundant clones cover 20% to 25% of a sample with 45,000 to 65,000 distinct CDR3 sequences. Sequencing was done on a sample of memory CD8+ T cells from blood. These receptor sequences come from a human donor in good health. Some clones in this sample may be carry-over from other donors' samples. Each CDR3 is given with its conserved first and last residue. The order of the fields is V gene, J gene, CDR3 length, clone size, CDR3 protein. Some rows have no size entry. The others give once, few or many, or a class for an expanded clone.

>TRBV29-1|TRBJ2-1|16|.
CSVQGVAPRGGNEQFF
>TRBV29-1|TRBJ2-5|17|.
CSVIPWDIRSSGETQYF
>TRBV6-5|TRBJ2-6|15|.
CASSPGLSGANVLTF
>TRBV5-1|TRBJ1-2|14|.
CACTSSGGWDGYTF
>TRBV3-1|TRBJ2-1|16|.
CASSQDLGPSYNEQFF
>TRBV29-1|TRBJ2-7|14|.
CSVEGTGKSDEQYF
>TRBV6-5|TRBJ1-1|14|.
CASSYAPRNTEAFF
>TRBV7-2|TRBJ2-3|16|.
CASSLGLAGAGDTQYF
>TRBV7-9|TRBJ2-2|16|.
CASSHIGLGNTGELFF
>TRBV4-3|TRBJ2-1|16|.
CASSQDRAGLYNEQFF
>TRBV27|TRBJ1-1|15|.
CASSLRSPAHTEAFF
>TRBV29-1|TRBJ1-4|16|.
CSVEDPAGTVFEKLFF
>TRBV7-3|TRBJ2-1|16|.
CASSPGAGAAFNEQFF
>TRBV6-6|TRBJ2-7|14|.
CASRQATGGYEQYF
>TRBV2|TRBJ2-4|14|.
CASTRTVAKNIQYF
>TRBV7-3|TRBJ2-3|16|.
CASSLKGGSEADTQYF
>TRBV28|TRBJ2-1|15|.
CASRQGTSENNEQFF
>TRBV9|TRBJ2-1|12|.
CASSDSYNEQFF
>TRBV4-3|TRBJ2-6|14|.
CASSQELVANVLTF
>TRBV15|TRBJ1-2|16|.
CATSRDGNPSYYGYTF
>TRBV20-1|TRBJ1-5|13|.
CSALGTDNQPQHF
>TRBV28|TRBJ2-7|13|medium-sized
CASSLAGTHEQYF
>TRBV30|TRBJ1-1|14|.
CAWSPGTGDTEAFF
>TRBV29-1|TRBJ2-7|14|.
CSVELGGPTYEQYF
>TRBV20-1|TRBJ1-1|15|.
CSAPYLYRGGTEAFF
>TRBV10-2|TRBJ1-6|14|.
CASRGTGPRSPLHF
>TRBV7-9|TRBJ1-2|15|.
CASSPRQGAYYGYTF
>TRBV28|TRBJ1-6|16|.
CASSSLTAPYNSPLHF
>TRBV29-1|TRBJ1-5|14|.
CSVEVGGGDQPQHF
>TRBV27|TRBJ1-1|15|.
CASRSGINMNTEAFF
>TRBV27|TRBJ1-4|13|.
CASRPTRGEKLFF
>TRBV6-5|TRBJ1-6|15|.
CASSRDTSYNSPLHF
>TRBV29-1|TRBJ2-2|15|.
CSVGGERLYTGELFF
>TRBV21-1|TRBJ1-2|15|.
CASSNQAGVGYGYTF
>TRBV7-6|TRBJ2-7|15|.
CASSLGPAVSYEQYF
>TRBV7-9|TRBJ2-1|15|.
CASSTLAGGLVEQFF
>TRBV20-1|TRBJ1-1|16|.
CSARHRAEPLSTEAFF
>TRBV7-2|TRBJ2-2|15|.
CASSSMEQGTGELFF
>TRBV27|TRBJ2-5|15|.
CASSLSLASQETQYF
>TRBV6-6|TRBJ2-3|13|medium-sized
CASSYSETDTQYF
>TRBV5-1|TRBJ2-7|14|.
CASSPGQNSYEQYF
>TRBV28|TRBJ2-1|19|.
CASSLVQTGAIPLYNEQFF
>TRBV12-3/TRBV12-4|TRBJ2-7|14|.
CASSSEGSSYEQYF
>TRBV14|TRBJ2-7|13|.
CASSQGYSYEQYF
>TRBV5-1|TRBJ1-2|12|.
CASSLEGYGYTF
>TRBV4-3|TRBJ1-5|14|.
CASSQDQSNQPQHF
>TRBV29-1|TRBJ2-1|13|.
CSVEDQNSAEQFF
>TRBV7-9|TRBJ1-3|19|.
CASSLRRLNRGDAGNTIYF
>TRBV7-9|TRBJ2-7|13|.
CASSFDSNYEQYF
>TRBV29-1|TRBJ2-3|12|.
CSAPETTDTQYF
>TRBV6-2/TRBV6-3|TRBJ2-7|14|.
CASSYGGGAYEQYF
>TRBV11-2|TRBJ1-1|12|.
CASSPNRMGAFF
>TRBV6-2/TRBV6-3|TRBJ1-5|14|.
CASSYPLTGQPQHF
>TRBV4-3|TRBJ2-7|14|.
CASSQEGGSYEQYF
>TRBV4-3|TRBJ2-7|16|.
CASSQTRAGPAYEQYF
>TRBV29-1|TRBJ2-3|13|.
CSAKAGGTDTQYF